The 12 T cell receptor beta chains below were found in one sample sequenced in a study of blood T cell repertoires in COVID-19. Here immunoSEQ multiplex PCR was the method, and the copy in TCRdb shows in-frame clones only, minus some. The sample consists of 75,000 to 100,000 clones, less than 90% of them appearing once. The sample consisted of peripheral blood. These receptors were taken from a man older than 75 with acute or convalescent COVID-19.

The CDR3 reads CASSFSSSGNTIYF. The CDR3 region has the DNA TGTGCCAGCAGCTTTTCGAGCTCTGGAAACACCATATATTTT. The chain uses TRBV5-8 and TRBJ1-3; D unresolved. V shed 2 bases and J shed 0 bases, with 6 bases lying between them. This CDR3 spans 14 amino acids. CDR1 is SGHTS and CDR2 is YDEGEE in the germline V gene.

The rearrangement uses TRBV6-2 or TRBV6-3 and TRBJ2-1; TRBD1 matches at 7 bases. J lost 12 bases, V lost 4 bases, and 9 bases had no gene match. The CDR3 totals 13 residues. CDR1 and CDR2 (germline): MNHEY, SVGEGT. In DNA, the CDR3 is TGTGCCAGCAGTTTACAGGGGCCCTCGCGGCAGTTCTTC. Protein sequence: CASSLQGPSRQFF.

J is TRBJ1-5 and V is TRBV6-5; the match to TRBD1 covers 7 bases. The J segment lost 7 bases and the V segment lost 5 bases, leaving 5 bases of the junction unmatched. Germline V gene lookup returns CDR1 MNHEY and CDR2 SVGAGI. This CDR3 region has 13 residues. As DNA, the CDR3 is TGTGCCAGCAGTAAGGGGGCCGGGCAGCCCCAGCATTTT. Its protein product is CASSKGAGQPQHF.

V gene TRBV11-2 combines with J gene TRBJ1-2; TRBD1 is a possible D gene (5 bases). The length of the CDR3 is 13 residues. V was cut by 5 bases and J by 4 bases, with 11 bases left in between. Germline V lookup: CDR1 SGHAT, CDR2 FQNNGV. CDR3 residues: CASSPSQGYGYTF. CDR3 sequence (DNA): TGTGCCAGCAGCCCCAGCCAGGGCTATGGCTACACCTTC.

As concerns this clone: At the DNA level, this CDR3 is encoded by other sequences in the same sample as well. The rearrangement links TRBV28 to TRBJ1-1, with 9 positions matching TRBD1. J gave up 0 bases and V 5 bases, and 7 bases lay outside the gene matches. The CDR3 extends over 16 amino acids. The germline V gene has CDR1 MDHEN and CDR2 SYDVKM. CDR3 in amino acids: CASSQPGQGMNTEAFF. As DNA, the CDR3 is TGTGCCAGCAGTCAGCCGGGACAGGGCATGAACACTGAAGCTTTCTTT.

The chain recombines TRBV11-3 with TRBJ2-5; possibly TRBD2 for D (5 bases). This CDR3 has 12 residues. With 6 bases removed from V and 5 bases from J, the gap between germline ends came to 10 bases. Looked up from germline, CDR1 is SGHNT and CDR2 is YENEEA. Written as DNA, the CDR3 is TGTGCCAGCAGTAAGAGCGGTGAGACCCAGTACTTC. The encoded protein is CASSKSGETQYF.

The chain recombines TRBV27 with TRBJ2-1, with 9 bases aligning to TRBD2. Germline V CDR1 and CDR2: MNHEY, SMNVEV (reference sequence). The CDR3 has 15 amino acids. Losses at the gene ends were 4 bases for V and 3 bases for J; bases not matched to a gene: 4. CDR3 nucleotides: TGTGCCAGCAGTTCCCTGCGGGAGGGCTACAATGAGCAGTTCTTC. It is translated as CASSSLREGYNEQFF.

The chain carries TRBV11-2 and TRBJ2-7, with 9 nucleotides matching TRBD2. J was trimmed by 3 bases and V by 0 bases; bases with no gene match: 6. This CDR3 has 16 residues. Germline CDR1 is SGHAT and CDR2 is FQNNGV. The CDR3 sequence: CASSLDPGTSHYEQYF. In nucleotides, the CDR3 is TGTGCCAGCAGCTTAGATCCCGGGACTAGCCACTACGAGCAGTACTTC. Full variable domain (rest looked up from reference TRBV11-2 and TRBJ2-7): EAGVAQSPRYKIIEKRQSVAFWCNPISGHATLYWYQQILGQGPKLLIQFQNNGVVDDSQLPKDRFSAERLKGVDSTLKIQPAKLEDSAVYLCASSLDPGTSHYEQYFGPGTRLTVT.

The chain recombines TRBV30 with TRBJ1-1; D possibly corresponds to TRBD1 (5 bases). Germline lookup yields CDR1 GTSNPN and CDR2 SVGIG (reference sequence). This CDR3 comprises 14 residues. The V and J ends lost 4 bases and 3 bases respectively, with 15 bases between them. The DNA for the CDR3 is TGTGCCTGGAAAGGACCCAAGGGGTACACTGAAGCTTTCTTT. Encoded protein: CAWKGPKGYTEAFF.

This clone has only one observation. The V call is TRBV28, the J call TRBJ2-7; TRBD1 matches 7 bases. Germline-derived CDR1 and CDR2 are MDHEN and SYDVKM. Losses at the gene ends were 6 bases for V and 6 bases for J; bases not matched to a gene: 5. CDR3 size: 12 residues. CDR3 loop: CASSIRGFEQYF. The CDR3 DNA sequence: TGTGCCAGCAGCATCAGGGGGTTCGAGCAGTACTTC.

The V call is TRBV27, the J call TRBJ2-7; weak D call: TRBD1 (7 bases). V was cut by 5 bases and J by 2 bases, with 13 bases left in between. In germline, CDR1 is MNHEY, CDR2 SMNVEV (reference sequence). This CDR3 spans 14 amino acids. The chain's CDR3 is CASSLQGGPYEQYF. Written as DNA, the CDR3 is TGTGCCAGCAGTCTTCAGGGGGGCCCCTACGAGCAGTACTTC.

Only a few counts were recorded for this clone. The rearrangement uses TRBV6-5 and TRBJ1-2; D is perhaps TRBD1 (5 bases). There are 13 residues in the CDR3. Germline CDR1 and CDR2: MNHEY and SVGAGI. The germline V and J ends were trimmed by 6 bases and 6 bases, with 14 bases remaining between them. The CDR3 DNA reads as TGTGCCAGCAGCCGAGGCAGGGAGGATGGCTACACCTTC. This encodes CASSRGREDGYTF.